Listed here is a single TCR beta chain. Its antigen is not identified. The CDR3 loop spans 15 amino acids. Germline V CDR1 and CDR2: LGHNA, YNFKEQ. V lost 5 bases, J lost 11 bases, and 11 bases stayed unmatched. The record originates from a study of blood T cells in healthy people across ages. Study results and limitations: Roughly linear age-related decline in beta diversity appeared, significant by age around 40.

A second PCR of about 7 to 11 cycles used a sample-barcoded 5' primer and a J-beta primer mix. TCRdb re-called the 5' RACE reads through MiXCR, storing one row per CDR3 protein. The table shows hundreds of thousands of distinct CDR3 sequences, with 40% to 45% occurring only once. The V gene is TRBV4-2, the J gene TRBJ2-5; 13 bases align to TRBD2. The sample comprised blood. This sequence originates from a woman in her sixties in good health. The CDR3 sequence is CASSFTGTSGKEQYF. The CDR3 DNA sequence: TGTGCCAGCAGCTTTACCGGGACTAGCGGGAAAGAGCAGTACTTC.